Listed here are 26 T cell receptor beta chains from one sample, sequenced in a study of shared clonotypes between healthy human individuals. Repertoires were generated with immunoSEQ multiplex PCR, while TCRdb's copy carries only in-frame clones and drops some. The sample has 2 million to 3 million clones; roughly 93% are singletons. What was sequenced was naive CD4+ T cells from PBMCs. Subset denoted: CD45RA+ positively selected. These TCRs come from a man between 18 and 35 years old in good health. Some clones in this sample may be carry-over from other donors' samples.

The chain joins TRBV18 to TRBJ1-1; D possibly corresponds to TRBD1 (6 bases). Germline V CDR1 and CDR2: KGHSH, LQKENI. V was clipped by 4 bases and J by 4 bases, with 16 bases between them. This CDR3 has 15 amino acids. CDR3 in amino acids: CASSLPTGFITEAFF. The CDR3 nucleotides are TGTGCCAGCTCACTCCCTACAGGGTTTATCACTGAAGCTTTCTTT.

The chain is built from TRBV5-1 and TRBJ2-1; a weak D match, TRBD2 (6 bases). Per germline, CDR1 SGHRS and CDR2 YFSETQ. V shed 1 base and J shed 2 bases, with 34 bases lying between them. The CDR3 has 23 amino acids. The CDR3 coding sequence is TGCGCCAGCAGCTTGTTAACTTCCGAGCCGGGACTGACTTACGGGCGCCCCTACAATGAGCAGTTCTTC. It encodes CASSLLTSEPGLTYGRPYNEQFF.

The CDR3 region is CASRGGSGYGETQYF. DNA of the CDR3: TGTGCCAGCCGCGGGGGTAGCGGATACGGAGAGACCCAGTACTTC. The V call is TRBV2, the J call TRBJ2-5; 7 nucleotides align to TRBD2. After removal of 8 bases from V and 4 bases from J, the junction contained 13 bases not matched to a gene. Germline values: CDR1 SNHLY, CDR2 FYNNEI. This CDR3 spans 15 amino acids. The full variable domain, rest sourced from reference TRBV2 and TRBJ2-5, is EPEVTQTPSHQVTQMGQEVILRCVPISNHLYFYWYRQILGQKVEFLVSFYNNEISEKSEIFDDQFSVERPDGSNFTLKIRSTKLEDSAMYFCASRGGSGYGETQYFGPGTRLLVL.

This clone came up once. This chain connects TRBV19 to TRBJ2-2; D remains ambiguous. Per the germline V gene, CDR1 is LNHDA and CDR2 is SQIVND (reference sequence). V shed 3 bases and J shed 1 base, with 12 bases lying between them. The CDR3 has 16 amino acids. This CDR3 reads CASSISGGVNTGELFF. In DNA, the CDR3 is TGTGCCAGTAGTATTTCCGGCGGCGTGAACACCGGGGAGCTGTTTTTT.

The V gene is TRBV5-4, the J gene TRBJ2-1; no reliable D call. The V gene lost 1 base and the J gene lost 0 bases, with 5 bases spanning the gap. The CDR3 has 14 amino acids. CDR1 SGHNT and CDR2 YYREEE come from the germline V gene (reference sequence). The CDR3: CASSLQSSYNEQFF. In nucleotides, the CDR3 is TGTGCCAGCAGCTTGCAGAGCTCCTACAATGAGCAGTTCTTC. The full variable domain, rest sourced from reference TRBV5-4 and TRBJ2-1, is ETGVTQSPTHLIKTRGQQVTLRCSSQSGHNTVSWYQQALGQGPQFIFQYYREEENGRGNFPPRFSGLQFPNYSSELNVNALELDDSALYLCASSLQSSYNEQFFGPGTRLTVL.

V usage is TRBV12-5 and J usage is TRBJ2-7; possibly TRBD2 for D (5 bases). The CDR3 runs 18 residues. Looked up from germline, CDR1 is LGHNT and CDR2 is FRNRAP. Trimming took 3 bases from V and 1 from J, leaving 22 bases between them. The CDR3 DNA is TGTGCTAGTGGTTTCCCCCGGCCCCTTAACGGGGTTTCCTACGAGCAGTACTTC. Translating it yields CASGFPRPLNGVSYEQYF.

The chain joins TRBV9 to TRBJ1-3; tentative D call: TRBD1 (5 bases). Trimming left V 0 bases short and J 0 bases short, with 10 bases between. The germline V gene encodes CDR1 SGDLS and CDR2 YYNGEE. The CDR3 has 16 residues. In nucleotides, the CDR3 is TGTGCCAGCAGCGTAGATCCAGGGAGCTCTGGAAACACCATATATTTT. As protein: CASSVDPGSSGNTIYF.

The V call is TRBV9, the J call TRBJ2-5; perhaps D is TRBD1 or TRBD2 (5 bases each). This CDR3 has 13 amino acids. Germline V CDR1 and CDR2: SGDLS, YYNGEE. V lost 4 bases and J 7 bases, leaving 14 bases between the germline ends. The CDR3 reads CASSRAPGRTQYF. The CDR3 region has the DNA TGTGCCAGCAGCCGCGCCCCGGGACGGACCCAGTACTTC.

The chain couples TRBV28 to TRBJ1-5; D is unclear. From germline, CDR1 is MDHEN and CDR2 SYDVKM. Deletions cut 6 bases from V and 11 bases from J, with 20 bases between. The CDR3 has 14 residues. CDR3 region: CASRRERIARAQHF. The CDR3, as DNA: TGTGCCAGCAGGCGGGAACGGATTGCGAGGGCCCAGCATTTT.

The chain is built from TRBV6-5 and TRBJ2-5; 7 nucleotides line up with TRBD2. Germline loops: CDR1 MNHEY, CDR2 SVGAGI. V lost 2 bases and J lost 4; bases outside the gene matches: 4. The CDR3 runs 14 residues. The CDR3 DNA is TGTGCCAGCAGTTACAGGGCTAGCGGAGAGACCCAGTACTTC. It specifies CASSYRASGETQYF.

The CDR3 region is CASSIGFVLGQPQHF. Written as DNA, the CDR3 is TGTGCCAGTAGTATCGGGTTTGTTCTTGGTCAGCCCCAGCATTTT. This chain uses TRBV19 with TRBJ1-5; D gene ambiguous. Germline-derived CDR1 and CDR2 are LNHDA and SQIVND (reference sequence). The CDR3 is 15 residues long. Between the trimmed V and J ends, which lost 3 bases and 6 bases, there was a span of 15 bases.

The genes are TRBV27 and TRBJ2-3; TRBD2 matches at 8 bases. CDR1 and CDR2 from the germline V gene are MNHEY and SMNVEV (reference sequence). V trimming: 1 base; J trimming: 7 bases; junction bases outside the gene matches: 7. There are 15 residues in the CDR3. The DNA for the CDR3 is TGTGCCAGCAGTTTATTTCGTACTAGCGGTAATACGCAGTATTTT. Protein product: CASSLFRTSGNTQYF.

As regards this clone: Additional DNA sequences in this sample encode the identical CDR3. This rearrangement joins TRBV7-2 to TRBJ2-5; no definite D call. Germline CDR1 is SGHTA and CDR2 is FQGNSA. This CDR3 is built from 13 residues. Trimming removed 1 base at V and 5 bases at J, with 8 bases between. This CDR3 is CASSLEVRETQYF. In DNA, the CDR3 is TGTGCCAGCAGCTTAGAGGTTAGGGAGACCCAGTACTTC. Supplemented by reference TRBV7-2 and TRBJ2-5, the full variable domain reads GAGVSQSPSNKVTEKGKDVELRCDPISGHTALYWYRQSLGQGLEFLIYFQGNSAPDKSGLPSDRFSAERTGGSVSTLTIQRTQQEDSAVYLCASSLEVRETQYFGPGTRLLVL.

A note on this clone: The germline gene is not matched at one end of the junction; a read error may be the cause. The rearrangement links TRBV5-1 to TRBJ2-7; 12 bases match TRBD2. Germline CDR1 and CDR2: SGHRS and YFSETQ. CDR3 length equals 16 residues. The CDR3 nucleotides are TGCGCCAGCAGCTTGGAGGGACTAGCGGGCTCCTCCGAGCAGTACTTC. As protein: CASSLEGLAGSSEQYF.

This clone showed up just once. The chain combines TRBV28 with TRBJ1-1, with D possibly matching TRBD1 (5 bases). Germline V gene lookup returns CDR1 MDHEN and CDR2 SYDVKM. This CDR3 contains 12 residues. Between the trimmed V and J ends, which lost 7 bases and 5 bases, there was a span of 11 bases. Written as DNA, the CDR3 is TGTGCCAGCACCATTTGGGGGACTGAAGCTTTCTTT. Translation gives CASTIWGTEAFF.

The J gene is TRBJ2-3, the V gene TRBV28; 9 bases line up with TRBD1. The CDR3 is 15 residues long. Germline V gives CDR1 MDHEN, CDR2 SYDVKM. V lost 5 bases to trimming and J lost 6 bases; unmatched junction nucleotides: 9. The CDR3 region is CASSRTGTGTDTQYF. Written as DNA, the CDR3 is TGTGCCAGCAGTCGTACCGGGACAGGGACCGATACGCAGTATTTT.

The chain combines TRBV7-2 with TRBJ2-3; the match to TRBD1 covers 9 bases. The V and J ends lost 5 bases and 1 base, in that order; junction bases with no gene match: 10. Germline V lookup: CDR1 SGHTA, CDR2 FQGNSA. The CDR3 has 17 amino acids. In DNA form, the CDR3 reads TGTGCCAGCAGCCGGCCGACAGGGGGGATGGGCACAGATACGCAGTATTTT. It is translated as CASSRPTGGMGTDTQYF.

CDR3 in DNA: TGCGCCAGCAGCAGAGGATCCGGGGACACAGATACGCAGTATTTT. This translates into CASSRGSGDTDTQYF. The gene calls are TRBV4-3 and TRBJ2-3; the D gene is possibly TRBD2 (5 bases). This CDR3 contains 15 residues. Trimming took off 5 bases at V and 2 bases at J, with 14 bases between the two ends. Germline V gene sequence: CDR1 LGHNA, CDR2 YSLEER.

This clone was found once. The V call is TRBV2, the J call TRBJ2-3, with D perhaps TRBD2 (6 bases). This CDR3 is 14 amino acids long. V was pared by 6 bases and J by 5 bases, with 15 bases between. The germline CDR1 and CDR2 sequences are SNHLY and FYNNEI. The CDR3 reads CASSAIMGGDTQYF. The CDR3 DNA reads TGTGCCAGCAGCGCGATAATGGGGGGAGATACGCAGTATTTT.

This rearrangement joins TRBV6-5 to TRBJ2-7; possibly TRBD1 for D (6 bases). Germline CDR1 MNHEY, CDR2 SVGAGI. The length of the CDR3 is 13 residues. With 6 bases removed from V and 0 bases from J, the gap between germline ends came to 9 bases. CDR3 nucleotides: TGTGCCAGCAGGAGGACAGACTCCTACGAGCAGTACTTC. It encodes CASRRTDSYEQYF.

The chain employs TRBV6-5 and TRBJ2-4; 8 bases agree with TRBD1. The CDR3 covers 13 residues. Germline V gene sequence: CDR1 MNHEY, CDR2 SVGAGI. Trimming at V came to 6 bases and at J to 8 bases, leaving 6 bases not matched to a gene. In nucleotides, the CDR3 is TGTGCCAGCAGCTTGGACAGGGCGGACATTCAGTACTTC. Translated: CASSLDRADIQYF.

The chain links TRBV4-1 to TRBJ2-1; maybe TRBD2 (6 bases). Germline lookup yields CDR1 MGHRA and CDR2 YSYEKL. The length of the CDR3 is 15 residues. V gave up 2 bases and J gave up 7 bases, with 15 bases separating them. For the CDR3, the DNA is TGCGCCAGCAGCCAACCGCGGGACCCTGGGAATGAGCAGTTCTTC. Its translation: CASSQPRDPGNEQFF.

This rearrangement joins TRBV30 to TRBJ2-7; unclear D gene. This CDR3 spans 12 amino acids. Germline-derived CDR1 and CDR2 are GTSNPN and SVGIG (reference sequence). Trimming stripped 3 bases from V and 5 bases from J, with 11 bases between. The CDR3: CAWRGKTDEQYF. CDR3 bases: TGTGCCTGGAGGGGGAAGACCGACGAGCAGTACTTC.

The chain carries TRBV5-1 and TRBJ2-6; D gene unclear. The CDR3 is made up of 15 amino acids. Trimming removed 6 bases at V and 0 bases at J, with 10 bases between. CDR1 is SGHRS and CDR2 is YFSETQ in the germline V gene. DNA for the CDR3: TGCGCCAGCACCAATATTCTCTCTGGGGCCAACGTCCTGACTTTC. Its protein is CASTNILSGANVLTF.

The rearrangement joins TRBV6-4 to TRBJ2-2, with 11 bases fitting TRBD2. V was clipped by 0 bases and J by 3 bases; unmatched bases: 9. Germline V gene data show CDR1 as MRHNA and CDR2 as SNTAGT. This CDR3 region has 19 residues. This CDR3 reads CASSDSMASGRKDTGELFF. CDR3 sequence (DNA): TGTGCCAGCAGTGACTCAATGGCTAGCGGGAGGAAGGACACCGGGGAGCTGTTTTTT.

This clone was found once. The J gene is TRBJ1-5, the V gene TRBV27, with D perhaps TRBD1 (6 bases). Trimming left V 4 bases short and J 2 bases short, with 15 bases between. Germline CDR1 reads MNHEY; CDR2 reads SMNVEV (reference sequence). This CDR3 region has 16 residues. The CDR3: CASSSTIHRGNQPQHF. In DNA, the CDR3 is TGTGCCAGCAGTTCGACCATTCACAGGGGCAATCAGCCCCAGCATTTT.